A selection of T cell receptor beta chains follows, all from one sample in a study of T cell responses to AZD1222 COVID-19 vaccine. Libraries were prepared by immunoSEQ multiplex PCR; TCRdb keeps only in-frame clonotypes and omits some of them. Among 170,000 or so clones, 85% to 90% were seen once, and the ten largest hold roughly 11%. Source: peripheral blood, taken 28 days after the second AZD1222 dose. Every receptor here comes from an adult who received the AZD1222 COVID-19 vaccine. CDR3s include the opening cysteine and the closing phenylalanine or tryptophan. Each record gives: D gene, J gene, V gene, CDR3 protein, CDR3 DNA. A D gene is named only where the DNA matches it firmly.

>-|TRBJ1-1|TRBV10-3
CAISESASGRNTEAFF
TGTGCCATCAGTGAGTCAGCCTCCGGCAGGAACACTGAAGCTTTCTTT
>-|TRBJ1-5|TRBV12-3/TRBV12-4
CASSLRPDQPQHF
TGTGCCAGCAGTTTAAGGCCGGATCAGCCCCAGCATTTT
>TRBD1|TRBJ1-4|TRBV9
CASTTGQGAGEKLFF
TGTGCCAGCACCACAGGACAGGGGGCGGGCGAAAAACTGTTTTTT
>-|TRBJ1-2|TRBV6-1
CASSESGRVGGYTF
TGTGCCAGCAGTGAATCGGGAAGGGTTGGTGGCTACACCTTC
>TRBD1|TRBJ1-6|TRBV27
CASRYRGLNNSPLHF
TGTGCCAGCAGGTACAGGGGGCTTAATAATTCACCCCTCCACTTT
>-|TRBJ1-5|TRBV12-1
CASSLRQQDQPQHF
TGTGCCAGCAGCTTACGACAGCAAGATCAGCCCCAGCATTTT
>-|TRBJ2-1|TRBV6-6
CASSYRLRDEQFF
TGTGCCAGCAGTTACCGGCTTAGAGATGAGCAGTTCTTC
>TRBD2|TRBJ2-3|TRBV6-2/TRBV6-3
CASRPSGAPTDTQYF
TGTGCCAGCAGGCCTAGCGGGGCCCCCACAGATACGCAGTATTTT
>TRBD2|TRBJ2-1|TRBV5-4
CASSLRLASFNEQFF
TGTGCCAGCAGCTTACGACTAGCGAGTTTCAATGAGCAGTTCTTC
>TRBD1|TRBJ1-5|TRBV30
CAWSPIQGVGQPQHF
TGTGCCTGGAGCCCGATCCAGGGGGTTGGTCAGCCCCAGCATTTT
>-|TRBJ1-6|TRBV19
CASSQAGSYPLHF
TGTGCCAGTAGTCAGGCAGGGTCTTACCCTCTCCACTTT
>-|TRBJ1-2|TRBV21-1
CASSTGVREGRDYGYTF
TGTGCCAGCAGCACCGGGGTTCGAGAGGGGAGGGACTATGGCTACACCTTC
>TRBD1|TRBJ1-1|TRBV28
CASRDRGNTEAFF
TGTGCCAGCAGGGACAGGGGGAACACTGAAGCTTTCTTT
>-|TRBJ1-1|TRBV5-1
CASSLNGANTEAFF
TGCGCCAGCAGCTTGAACGGGGCGAACACTGAAGCTTTCTTT
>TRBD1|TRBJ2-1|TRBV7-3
CASSSSGGFYNEQFF
TGTGCCAGCAGCTCCTCAGGGGGCTTCTACAATGAGCAGTTCTTC
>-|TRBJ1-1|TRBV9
CASSKGGLNTEAFF
TGTGCCAGCAGCAAAGGGGGATTGAACACTGAAGCTTTCTTT
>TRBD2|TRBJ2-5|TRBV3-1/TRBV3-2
CASSPFRTSQETQYF
TGTGCCAGCAGCCCGTTCCGGACTAGCCAAGAGACCCAGTACTTC
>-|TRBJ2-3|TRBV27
CASRPSGGAYTQYF
TGTGCCAGCAGGCCCTCGGGGGGCGCATATACGCAGTATTTT
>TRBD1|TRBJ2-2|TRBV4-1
CASSQDRDSANTGELFF
TGCGCCAGCAGCCAAGACCGGGACAGCGCGAACACCGGGGAGCTGTTTTTT
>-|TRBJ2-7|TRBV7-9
CASSLAGAAFHEQYF
TGTGCCAGCAGCTTAGCCGGGGCGGCATTCCACGAGCAGTACTTC
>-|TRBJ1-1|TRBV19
CASSRGGLSGSEAFF
TGTGCCAGTTCCCGGGGGGGGTTAAGCGGGTCTGAAGCTTTCTTT
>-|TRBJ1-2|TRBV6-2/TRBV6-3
CASSYGREYTF
TGTGCCAGCAGTTACGGTCGGGAGTACACCTTC
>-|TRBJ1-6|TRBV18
CASSPPTPRASGALHF
TGTGCCAGCTCACCACCGACACCGAGGGCTTCAGGAGCCCTCCACTTT
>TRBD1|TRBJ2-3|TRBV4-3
CASSQQGTGVDTQYF
TGCGCCAGCAGCCAGCAGGGGACAGGGGTAGATACGCAGTATTTT
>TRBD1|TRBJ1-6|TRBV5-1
CASSVTGGVPNSPLHF
TGCGCCAGCAGTGTGACAGGGGGCGTTCCTAATTCACCCCTCCACTTT
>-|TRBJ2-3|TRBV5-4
CASRDTGRDTQYF
TGTGCCAGCCGAGACACAGGACGAGATACGCAGTATTTT
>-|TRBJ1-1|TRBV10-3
CAISESGENTEAFF
TGTGCCATCAGTGAGTCGGGGGAGAACACTGAAGCTTTCTTT
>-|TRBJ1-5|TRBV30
CAWMEKGYGNQPQHF
TGTGCCTGGATGGAGAAGGGGTATGGCAATCAGCCCCAGCATTTT